This is a list of T cell receptor beta chains from one sample in a study of blood T cell repertoires in COVID-19. Using immunoSEQ multiplex PCR, the repertoire was profiled, and TCRdb retains in-frame clones only, with some absent. The data contain a few hundred thousand clones, 86% of them singletons. Material: peripheral blood. These receptors came from a man aged 55 to 70 with acute or convalescent COVID-19. Each CDR3 is given with its conserved first and last residue. D genes are given only for firm matches. A row's size may be missing; if present it is once, few, many or a size class.

j_call clone_size d_call v_call cdr3_aa cdr3_nt
TRBJ2-7 - TRBD1 TRBV29-1 CSVAGQGPSYEQYF TGCAGCGTTGCGGGACAGGGGCCCTCCTACGAGCAGTACTTC
TRBJ2-7 - - TRBV7-9 CASSLGELSYEQYF TGTGCCAGCAGCTTAGGAGAGCTTTCCTACGAGCAGTACTTC
TRBJ2-2 - - TRBV6-4 CASSVDRTNTGELFF TGTGCCAGCAGCGTAGACAGGACGAACACCGGGGAGCTGTTTTTT
TRBJ2-7 - TRBD1 TRBV19 CASSGKLGTGLDEQYF TGTGCCAGTAGTGGAAAACTCGGGACAGGGTTAGACGAGCAGTACTTC
TRBJ1-6 - - TRBV6-2/TRBV6-3 CASSYPTGPLHF TGTGCCAGCAGTTACCCCACTGGACCCCTCCACTTT
TRBJ2-3 - TRBD2 TRBV6-2/TRBV6-3 CASSYAGASTDTQYF TGTGCCAGCAGTTATGCGGGAGCTAGCACAGATACGCAGTATTTT
TRBJ2-5 - - TRBV5-4 CASSSYQETQYF TGTGCCAGCAGCTCGTACCAAGAGACCCAGTACTTC
TRBJ2-7 few - TRBV20-1 CSASPLSPVYEQYF TGCAGTGCTAGTCCCCTAAGCCCCGTCTACGAGCAGTACTTC
TRBJ1-1 - TRBD1 TRBV7-2 CASSPTGAIMNTEAFF TGTGCCAGCAGTCCTACAGGGGCGATAATGAACACTGAAGCTTTCTTT
TRBJ1-6 - TRBD1 TRBV7-9 CASSQRQGGNSPLHF TGTGCCAGCAGCCAAAGACAGGGAGGAAATTCACCCCTCCACTTT
TRBJ1-4 - TRBD1 TRBV4-3 CASSHRTGGNEKLFF TGCGCCAGCAGCCATCGCACAGGGGGTAATGAAAAACTGTTTTTT
TRBJ2-4 - - TRBV11-2 CASNHRDWGAKNIQYF TGTGCCAGCAATCACCGGGACTGGGGGGCCAAAAACATTCAGTACTTC
TRBJ1-2 once TRBD1 TRBV7-9 CASSVGQGTNYGYTF TGTGCCAGCAGCGTCGGACAGGGAACTAACTATGGCTACACCTTC
TRBJ2-2 few - TRBV12-3/TRBV12-4 CASSLQGTGELFF TGTGCCAGCAGTCTACAGGGAACCGGGGAGCTGTTTTTT
TRBJ2-7 - TRBD1 TRBV30 CAWSVRRLGTDIYEQYF TGTGCCTGGAGTGTACGGCGCCTTGGGACAGATATCTACGAGCAGTACTTC
TRBJ1-5 - - TRBV7-2 CASSLDYSNQPQHF TGTGCCAGCAGCTTAGATTATAGCAATCAGCCCCAGCATTTT
TRBJ1-4 - - TRBV13 CASSLSQGKLFF TGTGCCAGCAGCCTCTCGCAGGGAAAACTGTTTTTT
TRBJ1-1 few TRBD1 TRBV14 CASSQGNRGVSEAFF TGTGCCAGCAGCCAAGGTAACAGGGGGGTGTCTGAAGCTTTCTTT
TRBJ2-5 - TRBD1 TRBV5-4 CASSMGQQETQYF TGTGCCAGCAGCATGGGACAGCAAGAGACCCAGTACTTC
TRBJ1-2 once TRBD1 TRBV7-2 CASSPSPTGNLDGYTF TGTGCCAGCAGCCCCAGCCCGACAGGGAATCTCGATGGCTACACCTTC
TRBJ1-6 - TRBD1 TRBV9 CASSEGDRGLYSPLHF TGTGCCAGCAGCGAAGGGGACAGGGGATTATATTCACCCCTCCACTTT
TRBJ1-1 - TRBD1 TRBV19 CASSIIRDRASNTEAFF TGTGCCAGTAGTATCATCCGGGACAGGGCCTCGAACACTGAAGCTTTCTTT
TRBJ1-3 - - TRBV4-3 CASSQTWGGPGNTIYF TGCGCCAGCAGCCAAACGTGGGGGGGGCCTGGAAACACCATATATTTT
TRBJ1-2 - TRBD1 TRBV6-5 CASSTQGYNYGYTF TGTGCCAGCAGTACACAGGGGTATAATTATGGCTACACCTTC
TRBJ2-3 few TRBD2 TRBV7-2 CASRAGTSGFTDTQYF TGTGCCAGCAGAGCCGGGACTAGCGGATTCACAGATACGCAGTATTTT
TRBJ2-7 few TRBD1 TRBV19 CASSIQQGPYEQYF TGTGCCAGTAGTATACAACAGGGGCCCTACGAGCAGTACTTC
TRBJ2-3 - - TRBV7-2 CASSLFRGAGTDTQYF TGTGCCAGCAGCTTATTTCGGGGGGCGGGCACAGATACGCAGTATTTT
TRBJ2-7 - - TRBV27 CASSPSGPEYEQYF TGTGCCAGCAGTCCCTCAGGGCCCGAATACGAGCAGTACTTC
TRBJ2-7 - - TRBV7-2 CASSLDSSSYEQYF TGTGCCAGCAGCTTAGACAGTAGCTCCTACGAGCAGTACTTC
TRBJ2-1 - TRBD2 TRBV7-8 CASSLLGLAGEYNEQFF TGTGCCAGCAGCTTGCTTGGACTAGCGGGAGAGTACAATGAGCAGTTCTTC
TRBJ2-5 - - TRBV4-3 CASSLGTQYQETQYF TGCGCCAGCAGCCTGGGGACACAGTACCAAGAGACCCAGTACTTC
TRBJ2-1 - TRBD2 TRBV7-2 CASSLAGGLAYNEQFF TGTGCCAGCAGCTTAGCGGGAGGACTAGCGTACAATGAGCAGTTCTTC
TRBJ2-7 - - TRBV3-1/TRBV3-2 CASSQAVSPFQQYF TGTGCCAGCAGCCAAGCAGTGTCCCCTTTCCAGCAGTACTTC
TRBJ1-1 - - TRBV4-3 CASSQGPTGTAEAFF TGCGCCAGCAGCCAGGGACCTACAGGGACGGCTGAAGCTTTCTTT
TRBJ1-5 - - TRBV7-2 CASSFSGSNQPQHF TGTGCCAGCAGCTTTTCCGGGAGCAATCAGCCCCAGCATTTT
TRBJ2-7 - - TRBV6-5 CASRAPGEREQYF TGTGCCAGCAGAGCCCCAGGGGAACGCGAGCAGTACTTC
TRBJ2-7 - - TRBV7-2 CASSHTFTYEQYF TGTGCCAGCAGCCATACCTTCACTTACGAGCAGTACTTC
TRBJ1-1 once - TRBV25-1 CASSEPWNTEAFF TGTGCCAGCAGTGAACCATGGAACACTGAAGCTTTCTTT
TRBJ1-3 few - TRBV28 CASTPTGTIISGNTIYF TGTGCCAGCACTCCGACCGGGACAATCATCTCTGGAAACACCATATATTTT
TRBJ2-1 - TRBD2 TRBV3-1/TRBV3-2 CASSLRGRMDYNEQFF TGTGCCAGCAGCCTTCGCGGGAGGATGGACTACAATGAGCAGTTCTTC
TRBJ2-6 - - TRBV7-6 CASSEKGFSGANVLTF TGTGCCAGCAGCGAAAAGGGGTTCTCTGGGGCCAACGTCCTGACTTTC
TRBJ2-5 - TRBD1 TRBV3-1/TRBV3-2 CASRDRAQETQYF TGTGCCAGCCGAGACAGGGCTCAAGAGACCCAGTACTTC
TRBJ2-7 - TRBD1 TRBV5-4 CASSLVGTGGHEQYF TGTGCCAGCAGCTTGGTGGGGACAGGGGGTCACGAGCAGTACTTC
TRBJ1-5 - - TRBV5-5 CASSYSRVNQPQHF TGTGCCAGCAGCTACTCACGGGTCAATCAGCCCCAGCATTTT